Below, 29 T cell receptor beta chains from the same sample are listed, as sequenced in a study of blood T cell repertoires in COVID-19. Profiled with immunoSEQ multiplex PCR; TCRdb holds only in-frame clones, not every one. Found here are some 190,000 clones, approximately 85% of them singletons; the top ten hold 7.5% to 9.5%. Sequences were obtained from peripheral blood. The receptors shown here come from a woman aged 55-75 years with acute or convalescent COVID-19.

The V call is TRBV30, the J call TRBJ2-1, with 8 nucleotides matching TRBD2. Germline V gene data show CDR1 as GTSNPN and CDR2 as SVGIG (reference sequence). This CDR3 has 14 amino acids. After removal of 4 bases from V and 7 bases from J, the junction contained 9 bases not matched to a gene. The CDR3 loop is CAWIGSGRRNEQFF. Written as DNA, the CDR3 is TGTGCCTGGATAGGGAGCGGGAGAAGGAATGAGCAGTTCTTC.

This clone came up once. The rearrangement links TRBV19 to TRBJ1-6; D call uncertain. The ends were cut back, 3 bases at V and 11 bases at J, with 11 bases in the middle. The CDR3 runs to 13 residues. CDR1 is LNHDA and CDR2 is SQIVND in the germline V gene (reference sequence). CDR3 coding DNA: TGTGCCAGTAGTATCCGGGATTCGACACCCCTCCACTTT. Translated: CASSIRDSTPLHF.

The rearrangement joins TRBV7-9 to TRBJ2-2; D remains unclear. Looked up from germline, CDR1 is SEHNR and CDR2 is FQNEAQ (reference sequence). This CDR3 has 13 amino acids. Trimming stripped 4 bases from V and 7 bases from J, with 10 bases between. CDR3 sequence (DNA): TGTGCCAGCAGCTCCCGACACGGCGGGGAGCTGTTTTTT. It encodes CASSSRHGGELFF.

This clone was detected only a few times. J is TRBJ1-2 and V is TRBV27; possibly TRBD1 for D (6 bases). The CDR3 has 17 amino acids. Germline CDR1 MNHEY, CDR2 SMNVEV (reference sequence). V dropped 4 bases and J dropped 8 bases, with 26 bases sitting between them. The CDR3 loop is CASSSSDSEIKLKGYTF. The CDR3, as DNA: TGTGCCAGCAGTTCATCGGACAGTGAGATAAAGCTTAAGGGCTACACCTTC.

This clone was picked up a small number of times. This chain uses TRBV30 with TRBJ1-2; tentatively, D is TRBD1 (5 bases). The CDR3 covers 16 residues. Germline V gene data show CDR1 as GTSNPN and CDR2 as SVGIG (reference sequence). Trimming took off 2 bases at V and 2 bases at J, with 18 bases between the two ends. CDR3 DNA: TGTGCCTGGAGTACCAAGGGTGGGGCCCGAAACTATGGCTACACCTTC. Amino acids: CAWSTKGGARNYGYTF.

V gene TRBV27 combines with J gene TRBJ2-1; a possible D gene is TRBD2 (6 bases). V dropped 5 bases and J dropped 12 bases, with 17 bases sitting between them. There are 13 residues in the CDR3. Looked up from germline, CDR1 is MNHEY and CDR2 is SMNVEV (reference sequence). Here the CDR3 reads CASSIHRLGGQFF. The DNA for the CDR3 is TGTGCCAGCAGTATCCACAGACTCGGGGGGCAGTTCTTC.

This sequence joins TRBV2 and TRBJ1-1; D possibly corresponds to TRBD1 (6 bases). Trimming stripped 6 bases from V and 2 bases from J, with 13 bases between. Germline CDR1 is SNHLY and CDR2 is FYNNEI. The CDR3 is 14 residues long. The CDR3 loop reads CASSAGQPNTEAFF. In DNA, the CDR3 is TGTGCCAGCAGCGCCGGACAGCCAAACACTGAAGCTTTCTTT.

The CDR3 DNA sequence: TGCGCCATCCCGGGACACCTTAATGAAAAACTGTTTTTT. Translating it yields CAIPGHLNEKLFF. V usage is TRBV10-1 and J usage is TRBJ1-4; perhaps TRBD1 as D (6 bases). With 10 bases removed from V and 4 bases from J, the gap between germline ends came to 13 bases. Germline V gene sequence: CDR1 WNHNN, CDR2 SYGVQD (reference sequence). This CDR3 has 13 amino acids.

The rearrangement joins TRBV23-1 to TRBJ1-5; TRBD1 is a possible D gene (6 bases). TRBV23-1 is labeled an ORF, and its function is uncertain. The CDR3 covers 22 residues. V lost 4 bases and J 0 bases, leaving 31 bases between the germline ends. CDR3 loop: CASSPRLVWQGQAGYSNQPQHF. Written as DNA, the CDR3 is TGCGCCAGCAGTCCGAGGTTAGTGTGGCAGGGGCAGGCCGGGTATAGCAATCAGCCCCAGCATTTT.

The chain is built from TRBV3-1 (or the pseudogene TRBV3-2) and TRBJ1-3, with 7 bases fitting TRBD1. Germline V CDR1 and CDR2: LGHDT, YNNKEL (reference sequence). This CDR3 has 14 amino acids. V lost 3 bases, J lost 7 bases, and 6 bases stayed unmatched. The CDR3 DNA sequence: TGTGCCAGCAGCCAGAACAGGGGTGGGAACACCATATATTTT. Its translation is CASSQNRGGNTIYF.

The gene calls are TRBV28 and TRBJ2-7, with 11 bases matching TRBD2. Germline loops: CDR1 MDHEN, CDR2 SYDVKM. The CDR3 has 14 residues. V lost 8 bases and J lost 1; bases outside the gene matches: 4. CDR3 amino acids: CASGTSGGSYEQYF. CDR3 nucleotide sequence: TGTGCCAGCGGGACTAGCGGAGGATCCTACGAGCAGTACTTC.

The chain couples TRBV15 to TRBJ2-2, with 8 bases that match TRBD2. V shed 1 base and J 3 bases; nucleotides not matched to a gene: 10. The CDR3 length is 18 residues. Germline lookup yields CDR1 LNHNV and CDR2 YYDKDF (reference sequence). CDR3 residues: CATSRGIAGGRDTGELFF. The CDR3 DNA sequence: TGTGCCACCAGCAGAGGCATTGCGGGAGGCCGGGACACCGGGGAGCTGTTTTTT.

The rearrangement links TRBV5-1 to TRBJ2-7; 13 bases line up with TRBD2. Per the germline V gene, CDR1 is SGHRS and CDR2 is YFSETQ. The CDR3 is made up of 16 amino acids. J gave up 0 bases and V 4 bases, and 4 bases lay outside the gene matches. The CDR3 nucleotides read TGCGCCAGCAGCCCTGGACTAGCGGGAGCCTCCTACGAGCAGTACGTC. Residues: CASSPGLAGASYEQYV.

This clone was recorded once. In nucleotides, the CDR3 is TGTGCCAGCAGGCGGGGACCCTACAATGAGCAGTTCTTC. This codes for CASRRGPYNEQFF. The chain joins TRBV27 to TRBJ2-1, with a weak D call TRBD2 (6 bases). Trimming left V 6 bases short and J 2 bases short, with 8 bases between. This CDR3 region has 13 residues. Per the germline V gene, CDR1 is MNHEY and CDR2 is SMNVEV (reference sequence).

The V call is TRBV6-5, the J call TRBJ1-1; 8 positions agree with TRBD1. The CDR3 covers 15 residues. CDR1 is MNHEY and CDR2 is SVGAGI in the germline V gene. With 10 bases clipped from V and 0 bases from J, the junction kept 10 bases outside the gene matches. The CDR3 nucleotides are TGTGCCACCTCCGGCAGGGGGCTTATGAACACTGAAGCTTTCTTT. Translated, it gives CATSGRGLMNTEAFF.

CDR3 DNA: TGCGCCAGCAGCCAAGATCCGGAAGGGGGCTATGGCTACACCTTC. Its protein product is CASSQDPEGGYGYTF. The J gene is TRBJ1-2, the V gene TRBV4-1; a possible D gene is TRBD1 (6 bases). V was cut by 0 bases and J by 4 bases, with 12 bases left in between. CDR3 size: 15 residues. CDR1 is MGHRA and CDR2 is YSYEKL in the germline V gene.

The gene calls are TRBV9 and TRBJ1-1; unclear D gene. Trimming took off 0 bases at V and 0 bases at J, with 12 bases between the two ends. This CDR3 is 16 amino acids long. Germline assignment: CDR1 SGDLS and CDR2 YYNGEE. CDR3 residues: CASSVDGRIMNTEAFF. The CDR3 DNA is TGTGCCAGCAGCGTAGACGGGAGGATAATGAACACTGAAGCTTTCTTT.

The chain employs TRBV2 and TRBJ1-5, with 7 bases matching TRBD1. CDR3 length equals 13 residues. V shed 8 bases and J 3 bases; nucleotides not matched to a gene: 4. CDR1 and CDR2 from the germline V gene are SNHLY and FYNNEI. Here the CDR3 DNA reads TGTGCCAGCCATGACAGGGACAATCAGCCCCAGCATTTT. Its translation: CASHDRDNQPQHF. Complete variable domain (other parts from reference TRBV2 and TRBJ1-5): EPEVTQTPSHQVTQMGQEVILRCVPISNHLYFYWYRQILGQKVEFLVSFYNNEISEKSEIFDDQFSVERPDGSNFTLKIRSTKLEDSAMYFCASHDRDNQPQHFGDGTRLSIL.

The chain is built from TRBV27 and TRBJ2-1, with 8 nucleotides matching TRBD2. The CDR3 length is 16 residues. Germline assignment: CDR1 MNHEY and CDR2 SMNVEV (reference sequence). V was pared by 5 bases and J by 4 bases, with 10 bases of the junction left unmatched. The CDR3 DNA follows: TGTGCCAGCAGTCCTATCGGGAGGGCGACTTACAATGAGCAGTTCTTC. Translation: CASSPIGRATYNEQFF.

V and J are TRBV5-6 and TRBJ1-2; 9 positions agree with TRBD1. Germline V gene sequence: CDR1 SGHDT, CDR2 YYEEEE. J lost 9 bases, V lost 0 bases, and 6 bases had no gene match. The CDR3 length is 14 residues. CDR3 sequence (DNA): TGTGCCAGCAGCTTGGGGGGACAGGGAGCCAGCTACACCTTC. Its protein product is CASSLGGQGASYTF.

This chain joins TRBV2 and TRBJ2-1; 7 bases align to TRBD2. From germline, CDR1 is SNHLY and CDR2 FYNNEI. The junction had 10 bases not matched to a gene; V was cut back by 7 bases and J by 7 bases. The CDR3 is 14 residues long. The CDR3 loop reads CASNWEGQVNEQFF. CDR3 bases: TGTGCCAGCAATTGGGAGGGCCAGGTGAATGAGCAGTTCTTC.

V gene TRBV14 combines with J gene TRBJ1-2, with TRBD1 matching 8 bases. Germline CDR1 SGHDN, CDR2 FVKESK. This CDR3 is 14 amino acids long. Trimming at V came to 5 bases and at J to 7 bases, leaving 9 bases not matched to a gene. The CDR3 sequence is CASSTQQGVSGYTF. CDR3 DNA sequence: TGTGCCAGCAGCACCCAACAGGGGGTGTCTGGCTACACCTTC. Full variable domain (missing parts from reference TRBV14 and TRBJ1-2): EAGVTQFPSHSVIEKGQTVTLRCDPISGHDNLYWYRRVMGKEIKFLLHFVKESKQDESGMPNNRFLAERTGGTYSTLKVQPAELEDSGVYFCASSTQQGVSGYTFGSGTRLTVV.

This chain joins TRBV30 and TRBJ1-2, with 8 bases identical to TRBD1. Germline lookup yields CDR1 GTSNPN and CDR2 SVGIG (reference sequence). The CDR3 consists of 13 residues. V was pared by 2 bases and J by 4 bases, with 3 bases of the junction left unmatched. The CDR3 sequence: CAWSRDRPYGYTF. The CDR3, as DNA: TGTGCCTGGAGTCGGGACAGGCCCTATGGCTACACCTTC.

The V gene is TRBV29-1, the J gene TRBJ2-2, with D hard to call. The V and J ends lost 4 bases and 4 bases respectively, with 7 bases between them. CDR3 length: 12 residues. Germline V CDR1 and CDR2: SQVTM, ANQGSEA. The CDR3 protein is CSVAYGTGELFF. Written as DNA, the CDR3 is TGCAGCGTTGCTTACGGCACCGGGGAGCTGTTTTTT.

This clone came up a few times. V and J are TRBV9 and TRBJ1-5; the D gene is possibly TRBD1 (5 bases). CDR3 size: 15 residues. Trimming took 4 bases from V and 0 from J, leaving 11 bases between them. The V gene's germline CDR1 is SGDLS and CDR2 YYNGEE. Here the CDR3 reads CASSRMGGSNQPQHF. CDR3 in DNA: TGTGCCAGCAGCAGGATGGGGGGTAGCAATCAGCCCCAGCATTTT. Full variable domain (outside the CDR3, taken from reference TRBV9 and TRBJ1-5): DSGVTQTPKHLITATGQRVTLRCSPRSGDLSVYWYQQSLDQGLQFLIQYYNGEERAKGNILERFSAQQFPDLHSELNLSSLELGDSALYFCASSRMGGSNQPQHFGDGTRLSIL.

This sequence joins TRBV3-1 (or the pseudogene TRBV3-2) and TRBJ2-3; D unresolved. CDR3 size: 14 residues. The germline CDR1 and CDR2 sequences are LGHDT and YNNKEL (reference sequence). Trimming removed 3 bases at V and 6 bases at J, with 13 bases between. CDR3 DNA: TGTGCCAGCAGCCAGCAACCAGGTTTGGATACGCAGTATTTT. Residues: CASSQQPGLDTQYF.

The chain uses TRBV10-3 and TRBJ2-7; TRBD1 agrees at 7 bases. The CDR3 is 13 amino acids. V shed 10 bases, J shed 3 bases, and the junction held 9 bases outside the gene matches. Germline CDR1 is ENHRY and CDR2 is SYGVKD. The CDR3 loop is CATTPGQDYEQYF. CDR3 nucleotides: TGTGCCACCACCCCCGGACAGGACTACGAGCAGTACTTC.

The chain links TRBV11-2 to TRBJ1-2, with unresolved D. Germline CDR1 SGHAT, CDR2 FQNNGV. The CDR3 is 14 residues long. Trimming took 3 bases from V and 4 from J, leaving 12 bases between them. This chain's CDR3 is CASSFRGSPYGYTF. In DNA, the CDR3 is TGTGCCAGCAGCTTTCGGGGTTCACCCTATGGCTACACCTTC.

This chain joins TRBV4-1 and TRBJ1-2; unclear D gene. V was clipped by 1 base and J by 0 bases, with 12 bases between them. CDR1 MGHRA and CDR2 YSYEKL come from the germline V gene. This CDR3 has 16 residues. CDR3 DNA: TGCGCCAGCAGCCAAGCCCTCCTACTCCCTAACTATGGCTACACCTTC. Residues: CASSQALLLPNYGYTF.